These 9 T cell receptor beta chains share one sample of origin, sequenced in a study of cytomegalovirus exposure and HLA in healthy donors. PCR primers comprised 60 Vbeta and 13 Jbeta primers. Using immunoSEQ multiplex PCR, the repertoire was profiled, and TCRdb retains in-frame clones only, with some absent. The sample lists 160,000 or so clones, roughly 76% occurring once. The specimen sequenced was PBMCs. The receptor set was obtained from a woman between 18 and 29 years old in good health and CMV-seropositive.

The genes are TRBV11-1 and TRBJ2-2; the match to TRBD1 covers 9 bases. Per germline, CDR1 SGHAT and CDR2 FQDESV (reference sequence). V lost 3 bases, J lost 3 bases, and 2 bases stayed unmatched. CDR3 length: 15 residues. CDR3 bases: TGTGCCAGCAGCTTGACAGGGGGGGACACCGGGGAGCTGTTTTTT. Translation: CASSLTGGDTGELFF.

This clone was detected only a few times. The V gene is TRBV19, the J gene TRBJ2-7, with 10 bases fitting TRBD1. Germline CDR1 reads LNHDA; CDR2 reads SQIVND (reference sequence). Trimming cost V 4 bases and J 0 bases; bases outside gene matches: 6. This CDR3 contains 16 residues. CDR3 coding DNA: TGTGCCAGTAGTACGAGGACAGGGGGAGGCTCCTACGAGCAGTACTTC. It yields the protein CASSTRTGGGSYEQYF.

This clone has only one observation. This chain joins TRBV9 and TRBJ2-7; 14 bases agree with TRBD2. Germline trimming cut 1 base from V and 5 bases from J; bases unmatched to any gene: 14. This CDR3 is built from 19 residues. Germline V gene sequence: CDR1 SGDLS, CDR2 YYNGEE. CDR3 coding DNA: TGTGCCAGCAGCGTAACAGGGAACGGTTGGGGACTAGCGGGGGACGAGCAGTACTTC. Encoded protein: CASSVTGNGWGLAGDEQYF. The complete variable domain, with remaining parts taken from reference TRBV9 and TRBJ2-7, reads DSGVTQTPKHLITATGQRVTLRCSPRSGDLSVYWYQQSLDQGLQFLIQYYNGEERAKGNILERFSAQQFPDLHSELNLSSLELGDSALYFCASSVTGNGWGLAGDEQYFGPGTRLTVT.

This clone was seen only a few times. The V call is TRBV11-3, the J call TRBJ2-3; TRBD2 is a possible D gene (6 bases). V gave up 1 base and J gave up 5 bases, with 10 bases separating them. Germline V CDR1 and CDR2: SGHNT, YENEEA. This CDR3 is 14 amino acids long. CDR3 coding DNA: TGTGCCAGCAGCTTAGCTGGGGGAGGAGATACGCAGTATTTT. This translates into CASSLAGGGDTQYF.

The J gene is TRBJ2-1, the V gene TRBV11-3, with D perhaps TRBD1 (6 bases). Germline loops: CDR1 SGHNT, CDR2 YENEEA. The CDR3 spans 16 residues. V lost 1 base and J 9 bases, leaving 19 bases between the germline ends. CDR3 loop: CASSLGIGTLSSEQFF. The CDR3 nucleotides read TGTGCCAGCAGCTTAGGTATAGGGACATTGTCATCTGAGCAGTTCTTC.

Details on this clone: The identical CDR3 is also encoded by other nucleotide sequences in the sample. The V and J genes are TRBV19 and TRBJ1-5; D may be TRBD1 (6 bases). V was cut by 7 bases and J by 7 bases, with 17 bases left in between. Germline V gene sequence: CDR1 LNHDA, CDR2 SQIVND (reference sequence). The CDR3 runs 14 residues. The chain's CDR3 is CASTKQGSGQPQHF. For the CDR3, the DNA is TGTGCCAGTACAAAACAGGGCAGCGGCCAGCCCCAGCATTTT.

This CDR3 reads CASSDRRPYYLEGYTF. In DNA, the CDR3 is TGTGCCAGCAGTGACCGTCGCCCTTATTATCTAGAAGGCTACACCTTC. V is TRBV2 and J is TRBJ1-2; D remains unclear. V lost 3 bases and J lost 8, with 22 bases in between. Germline-derived CDR1 and CDR2 are SNHLY and FYNNEI. The CDR3 contains 16 residues.

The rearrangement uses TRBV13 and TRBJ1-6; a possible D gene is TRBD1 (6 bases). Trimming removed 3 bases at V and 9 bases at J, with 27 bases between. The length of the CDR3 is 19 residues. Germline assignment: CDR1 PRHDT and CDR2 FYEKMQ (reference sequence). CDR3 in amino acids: CASSLTGTTGRGPSSPLHF. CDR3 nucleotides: TGTGCCAGCAGCTTGACCGGGACAACGGGTCGAGGTCCTAGTTCACCCCTCCACTTT.

The CDR3 DNA reads TGCGCCAGCAGCCAAAGCCACTTTTTTAGCGGGACCACTGAAGCTTTCTTT. As protein: CASSQSHFFSGTTEAFF. This rearrangement joins TRBV4-1 to TRBJ1-1; D might be TRBD1 (5 bases). The CDR3 contains 17 residues. Germline CDR1 MGHRA, CDR2 YSYEKL. V lost 2 bases, J lost 4 bases, and 20 bases lay in between.